This T cell receptor beta chain was captured in a study of Ad26.COV2.S vaccination and SARS-CoV-2 variants. General study findings and limits: Using TCR breadth and depth analyses may have led to underestimated total T cell responses.

Treatment given: around 19 received Ad26.COV2.S at low or high dose, single or two shots; 5 received placebo; per-sample allocation not given. On day 63 after the first injection, vaccine and placebo recipients gave samples. Turning to this clone: Its cognate antigen is unknown.

Trimming cost V 5 bases and J 3 bases, with 22 bases left between them. Per germline, CDR1 SGHRS and CDR2 YFSETQ. The CDR3 consists of 17 residues. Sequenced by immunoSEQ multiplex PCR; TCRdb stores in-frame clones only, minus some. This sample yields around 350,000 clones, of which approximately 85% are seen a single time; around 3% belongs to the top ten. The receptor was isolated from a person between 18 and 65 years old who received the Ad26.COV2.S COVID-19 vaccine or a placebo. The sample was peripheral blood, taken in a trial of Ad26.COV2.S vaccine versus placebo. V usage is TRBV5-1 and J usage is TRBJ2-3; D is perhaps TRBD2 (6 bases). The chain's CDR3 is CASSYSPGTVVTDTQYF. Here the CDR3 DNA reads TGCGCCAGCAGTTACAGTCCCGGGACTGTGGTTACAGATACGCAGTATTTT. Full variable domain (outside the CDR3, taken from reference TRBV5-1 and TRBJ2-3): KAGVTQTPRYLIKTRGQQVTLSCSPISGHRSVSWYQQTPGQGLQFLFEYFSETQRNKGNFPGRFSGRQFSNSRSEMNVSTLELGDSALYLCASSYSPGTVVTDTQYFGPGTRLTVL.